This T cell receptor beta chain was found in a study of OX40 agonist ivuxolimab in advanced cancers. Study at large: It was ivuxolimab, an agonistic anti-OX40 (CD134) antibody, that patients were treated with. Enrolled patients in dose escalation had cancers that were hepatocellular carcinoma, melanoma, renal cell or head and neck cancer. Past anti-PD-1, anti-PD-L1 or anti-CTLA-4 therapy was accepted, and 30% to 45% had received some.

Blood specimens came from baseline, cycle 4 day 1, and cycle 7 day 1. V lost 6 bases and J lost 0; bases outside the gene matches: 11. Germline assignment: CDR1 MNHNY and CDR2 SVGAGI (reference sequence). The CDR3 loop spans 16 amino acids. Profiling relied on immunoSEQ multiplex PCR, and the TCRdb table lists in-frame clones only, not all of them. The repertoire consists of around 95,000 clones, with around 93% occurring once and the leading ten covering about 0.49%. The source of this sequence is an adult with an advanced solid tumor such as melanoma, head and neck, liver or kidney cancer. The J gene is TRBJ2-7, the V gene TRBV6-6; 7 positions agree with TRBD1. The sample here was CD4+ or CD8+ T cells sorted from blood, taken in a trial of the OX40 agonist ivuxolimab. The CDR3 spells CASSRTTGISSYEQYF. The CDR3 DNA sequence: TGTGCCAGCAGCCGTACGACAGGGATTAGCTCCTACGAGCAGTACTTC.